The source of this T cell receptor (beta chain) is a study of human T cells and chemical hapten exposure. Study-level background: Minor pooled library volume differences mainly drove per-sample TCR yield variation.

Each CDR3 protein gets one entry after TCRdb re-called the RACE reads with MiXCR. Among 300,000 to 350,000 distinct CDR3 sequences listed, about 7% were seen once. The CDR3 sequence is 15 residues long. Germline V gene data show CDR1 as DFQATT and CDR2 as SNEGSKA (reference sequence). V was shortened by 5 bases and J by 0 bases, with 17 bases between the two germline ends. Described time point: patch test 1, 2 weeks after DPC sensitization. Treatment given: therapeutic diphenylcyclopropenone sensitization with weekly scalp DPC. Unfractionated whole blood was the source of the extracted total RNA. Sequencing was performed on whole blood, taken in connection with sensitization to the hapten diphenylcyclopropenone (DPC). This rearrangement joins TRBV20-1 to TRBJ2-7; perhaps TRBD2 as D (6 bases). The receptor was derived from a woman aged 18-30 years with alopecia areata. Some clones in this sample may be carry-over from other donors' samples. CDR3 coding DNA: TGCAGTGCTGCTTCCGTTACCGGGAGCTCCTACGAGCAGTACTTC. This encodes CSAASVTGSSYEQYF.